One sample yielded the 20 T cell receptor beta chains listed below, sequenced in a study of CD8+ T cells in alopecia areata. cDNA serving as the sequencing template came from extracted, reverse transcribed RNA. The protocol was immunoSEQ multiplex PCR, while the TCRdb copy is restricted to in-frame clones and leaves out a portion. The data hold 200,000 or so clones, with roughly 44% observed a single time. Treatment in this sample: oral pan-JAK inhibitor, 5-10 mg twice daily. The sequenced sample was CD4+ T cells sorted from blood, obtained around week 37, from a patient treated with tofacitinib. These receptors all stem from a human donor with alopecia areata.

Notes on this clone: The sample carries other DNA sequences with the same CDR3. The genes are TRBV29-1 and TRBJ1-1; D is undetermined. The CDR3 loop spans 9 amino acids. Between the trimmed V and J ends, which lost 7 bases and 4 bases, there was a span of 4 bases. The germline V gene has CDR1 SQVTM and CDR2 ANQGSEA. The DNA for the CDR3 is TGCAGCGGGGGCACTGAAGCTTTCTTT. Protein: CSGGTEAFF.

The chain couples TRBV20-1 to TRBJ2-7, with D unresolved. CDR3 size: 9 residues. CDR1 is DFQATT and CDR2 is SNEGSKA in the germline V gene (reference sequence). V lost 3 bases to trimming and J lost 3 bases, with 0 bases between them. CDR3 loop: CSASYEQYF. The CDR3 DNA reads TGCAGTGCTAGCTACGAGCAGTACTTC.

This clone appeared a few times. The chain combines TRBV5-4 with TRBJ2-6, with D possibly being TRBD1 (6 bases). Germline lookup yields CDR1 SGHNT and CDR2 YYREEE (reference sequence). The V and J ends lost 7 bases and 1 base respectively, with 9 bases between them. The CDR3 length is 14 residues. The CDR3 bases are TGTGCCAGCGAACAGGGATCTGGGGCCAACGTCCTGACTTTC. Translation gives CASEQGSGANVLTF.

This clone showed up just a few times. The genes are TRBV29-1 and TRBJ2-7; TRBD1 agrees at 11 bases. The V and J ends lost 1 base and 1 base, in that order; junction bases with no gene match: 6. This CDR3 is 16 amino acids long. Germline-derived CDR1 and CDR2 are SQVTM and ANQGSEA. The CDR3 DNA reads as TGCAGCGTTGAAGCTGTGGGACAGGGGGGTTCCTACGAGCAGTACTTC. It encodes CSVEAVGQGGSYEQYF.

This clone was counted only a few times. J is TRBJ2-3 and V is TRBV13; 8 nucleotides agree with TRBD1. The germline gives CDR1 PRHDT, CDR2 FYEKMQ (reference sequence). The CDR3 has 15 residues. Trimming at V came to 6 bases and at J to 3 bases, leaving 8 bases not matched to a gene. The CDR3 loop is CASRQTGDGTDTQYF. The CDR3 nucleotides read TGTGCCAGCAGGCAGACAGGGGACGGGACAGATACGCAGTATTTT.

J is TRBJ2-7 and V is TRBV29-1, with 12 bases lining up with TRBD1. This CDR3 spans 13 amino acids. Germline CDR1 and CDR2: SQVTM and ANQGSEA. The V and J ends lost 5 bases and 6 bases, in that order; junction bases with no gene match: 5. The CDR3 spells CSVMGQGAGEQYF. The CDR3 coding sequence is TGCAGCGTTATGGGACAGGGGGCCGGCGAGCAGTACTTC.

This clone was counted between two and nine times. This chain links TRBV5-1 with TRBJ2-7; possible D gene TRBD1, 5 bases. The ends were cut back, 4 bases at V and 6 bases at J, with 26 bases in the middle. The CDR3 is made up of 17 amino acids. Germline V gene sequence: CDR1 SGHRS, CDR2 YFSETQ. As DNA, the CDR3 is TGCGCCAGCAGCGGGGCCTCTTTGGAGACCACAACGTCCGAGCAGTACTTC. Protein product: CASSGASLETTTSEQYF.

The chain joins TRBV5-4 to TRBJ1-4; D is ambiguous. Germline V gives CDR1 SGHNT, CDR2 YYREEE (reference sequence). This CDR3 is 14 amino acids long. The V gene lost 4 bases and the J gene lost 3 bases, with 10 bases spanning the gap. CDR3 in amino acids: CASSIGLANEKLFF. In DNA form, the CDR3 reads TGTGCCAGCAGCATAGGGTTAGCTAATGAAAAACTGTTTTTT.

This clone showed up just once. This chain joins TRBV11-2 and TRBJ2-3, with 7 bases matching TRBD2. The V gene's germline CDR1 is SGHAT and CDR2 FQNNGV. The CDR3 extends over 16 amino acids. The junction had 3 bases not matched to a gene; V was cut back by 0 bases and J by 0 bases. CDR3 amino acids: CASSLELAASTDTQYF. The CDR3 nucleotides read TGTGCCAGCAGCTTAGAGCTAGCGGCTAGCACAGATACGCAGTATTTT.

The CDR3 here is CASAAEVVSTEAFF. The DNA of the CDR3 is TGTGCCAGCGCCGCAGAGGTGGTGAGCACTGAAGCTTTCTTT. The genes are TRBV5-4 and TRBJ1-1; D unresolved. V lost 7 bases, J lost 4 bases, and 17 bases lay in between. The CDR3 runs to 14 residues. Germline V gives CDR1 SGHNT, CDR2 YYREEE (reference sequence).

This chain connects TRBV7-2 to TRBJ2-2; D possibly uses TRBD1 or TRBD2 (5 bases each). V lost 3 bases and J lost 2, with 13 bases in between. Germline CDR1 is SGHTA and CDR2 is FQGNSA. The CDR3 totals 16 residues. The CDR3 loop reads CASSLRETANTGELFF. CDR3 in DNA: TGTGCCAGCAGCTTGAGGGAGACAGCAAACACCGGGGAGCTGTTTTTT. The full variable domain, its missing parts supplied by reference TRBV7-2 and TRBJ2-2, is GAGVSQSPSNKVTEKGKDVELRCDPISGHTALYWYRQSLGQGLEFLIYFQGNSAPDKSGLPSDRFSAERTGGSVSTLTIQRTQQEDSAVYLCASSLRETANTGELFFGEGSRLTVL.

V and J are TRBV6-5 and TRBJ2-1, with D maybe TRBD2 (5 bases). V dropped 6 bases and J dropped 8 bases, with 17 bases sitting between them. CDR3 size: 14 residues. CDR1 and CDR2 from the germline V gene are MNHEY and SVGAGI. This chain's CDR3 is CASSRDRRGDEQFF. As DNA, the CDR3 is TGTGCCAGCAGCCGGGATAGGCGTGGGGATGAGCAGTTCTTC.

This clone has only a few counts. The chain uses TRBV30 and TRBJ2-6; D unclear. V shed 0 bases and J shed 4 bases, with 4 bases lying between them. Per the germline V gene, CDR1 is GTSNPN and CDR2 is SVGIG (reference sequence). This CDR3 contains 13 residues. The CDR3 DNA follows: TGTGCCTGGAGTGTTGGGGGGGCCAACGTCCTGACTTTC. This encodes CAWSVGGANVLTF.

CDR3: CASSLAGTSYNEQFF. The DNA of the CDR3 is TGCGCCAGCAGCTTGGCGGGGACTAGCTACAATGAGCAGTTCTTC. The chain employs TRBV5-1 and TRBJ2-1; 8 bases line up with TRBD2. Per the germline V gene, CDR1 is SGHRS and CDR2 is YFSETQ. V lost 0 bases and J lost 3; bases outside the gene matches: 2. This CDR3 contains 15 residues.

V gene TRBV30 combines with J gene TRBJ2-5; TRBD2 might be the D (6 bases). The CDR3 is 13 residues long. Germline lookup yields CDR1 GTSNPN and CDR2 SVGIG (reference sequence). Trimming removed 0 bases from V and 11 bases from J, with 16 bases in between. Here the CDR3 reads CAWSVQAGSEQYF. The DNA for the CDR3 is TGTGCCTGGAGTGTACAGGCGGGAAGTGAGCAGTACTTC. Looking up the rest from reference TRBV30 and TRBJ2-5 gives the full variable domain: SQTIHQWPATLVQPVGSPLSLECTVEGTSNPNLYWYRQAAGRGLQLLFYSVGIGQISSEVPQNLSASRPQDRQFILSSKKLLLSDSGFYLCAWSVQAGSEQYFGPGTRLLVL.

This chain joins TRBV5-1 and TRBJ2-1, with a possible D match to TRBD2 (5 bases). Germline V lookup: CDR1 SGHRS, CDR2 YFSETQ. CDR3 length equals 12 residues. With 2 bases removed from V and 10 bases from J, the gap between germline ends came to 10 bases. CDR3 coding DNA: TGCGCCAGCAGCTTAGAGGGATGGGAGCAGTTCTTC. This encodes CASSLEGWEQFF.

This clone was counted a few times. This chain uses TRBV30 with TRBJ2-1, with 9 positions matching TRBD2. Per germline, CDR1 GTSNPN and CDR2 SVGIG (reference sequence). The V gene end was trimmed by 7 bases and the J gene end by 9 bases; junction bases not matched to a gene: 7. The CDR3 totals 12 residues. DNA for the CDR3: TGTGCCTCGAGGACTAGCGTCAGTGAGCAGTTCTTC. Its protein is CASRTSVSEQFF.

The chain links TRBV29-1 to TRBJ1-2; 7 positions match TRBD1. Germline CDR1 and CDR2: SQVTM and ANQGSEA. The CDR3 covers 13 residues. Trimming cost V 8 bases and J 4 bases; bases outside gene matches: 10. CDR3 coding DNA: TGCAGCACCCGGGACAGCATTATCTATGGCTACACCTTC. It is translated as CSTRDSIIYGYTF. Based on the CDR3 plus reference TRBV29-1 and TRBJ1-2, the full variable domain is SAVISQKPSRDICQRGTSLTIQCQVDSQVTMMFWYRQQPGQSLTLIATANQGSEATYESGFVIDKFPISRPNLTFSTLTVSNMSPEDSSIYLCSTRDSIIYGYTFGSGTRLTVV.

This rearrangement joins TRBV19 to TRBJ2-1, with 9 bases fitting TRBD1. This CDR3 spans 13 amino acids. V was clipped by 4 bases and J by 6 bases; unmatched bases: 1. CDR1 is LNHDA and CDR2 is SQIVND in the germline V gene (reference sequence). CDR3 amino acids: CASSRTGVNEQFF. Here the CDR3 DNA reads TGTGCCAGTAGTAGGACAGGGGTCAATGAGCAGTTCTTC.

This chain uses TRBV2 with TRBJ2-7; D is ambiguous. Trimming cost V 4 bases and J 4 bases, with 5 bases left between them. The CDR3 extends over 11 amino acids. Germline values: CDR1 SNHLY, CDR2 FYNNEI. The CDR3 DNA reads TGTGCCAGCAGTGTTCAGTACGAGCAGTACTTC. Amino acids: CASSVQYEQYF.